This TCR beta chain was captured in a study of cytomegalovirus exposure and HLA in healthy donors. The study ran its PCR with 60 Vbeta and 13 Jbeta primers. The data were produced by immunoSEQ multiplex PCR, yet TCRdb's version contains in-frame clones alone and is incomplete. Here the sample spans roughly 100,000 clones, approximately 79% being singletons. Trimming pared 7 bases from V and 4 bases from J, leaving 20 bases between. The length of the CDR3 is 15 residues. The germline gives CDR1 SGHRS, CDR2 YFSETQ. Each donor was healthy, and each was a bone marrow donor. Points from the study as a whole: A later analysis linked a missense DCLRE1C variant to TCR beta V- and J-gene trimming. Across donors, presence/absence analyses took sequencing depth to be roughly uniform.

This clone has only a few counts. Its matching antigen is unknown. This chain joins TRBV5-1 and TRBJ1-1; D possibly corresponds to TRBD1 (5 bases). This TCR came from a man aged 25 to 40 in good health and CMV-seropositive. The sample consisted of PBMCs. DNA for the CDR3: TGCGCCAGCGCTTGGGAGGGGCAGGGTGGCACTGAAGCTTTCTTT. It yields the protein CASAWEGQGGTEAFF.